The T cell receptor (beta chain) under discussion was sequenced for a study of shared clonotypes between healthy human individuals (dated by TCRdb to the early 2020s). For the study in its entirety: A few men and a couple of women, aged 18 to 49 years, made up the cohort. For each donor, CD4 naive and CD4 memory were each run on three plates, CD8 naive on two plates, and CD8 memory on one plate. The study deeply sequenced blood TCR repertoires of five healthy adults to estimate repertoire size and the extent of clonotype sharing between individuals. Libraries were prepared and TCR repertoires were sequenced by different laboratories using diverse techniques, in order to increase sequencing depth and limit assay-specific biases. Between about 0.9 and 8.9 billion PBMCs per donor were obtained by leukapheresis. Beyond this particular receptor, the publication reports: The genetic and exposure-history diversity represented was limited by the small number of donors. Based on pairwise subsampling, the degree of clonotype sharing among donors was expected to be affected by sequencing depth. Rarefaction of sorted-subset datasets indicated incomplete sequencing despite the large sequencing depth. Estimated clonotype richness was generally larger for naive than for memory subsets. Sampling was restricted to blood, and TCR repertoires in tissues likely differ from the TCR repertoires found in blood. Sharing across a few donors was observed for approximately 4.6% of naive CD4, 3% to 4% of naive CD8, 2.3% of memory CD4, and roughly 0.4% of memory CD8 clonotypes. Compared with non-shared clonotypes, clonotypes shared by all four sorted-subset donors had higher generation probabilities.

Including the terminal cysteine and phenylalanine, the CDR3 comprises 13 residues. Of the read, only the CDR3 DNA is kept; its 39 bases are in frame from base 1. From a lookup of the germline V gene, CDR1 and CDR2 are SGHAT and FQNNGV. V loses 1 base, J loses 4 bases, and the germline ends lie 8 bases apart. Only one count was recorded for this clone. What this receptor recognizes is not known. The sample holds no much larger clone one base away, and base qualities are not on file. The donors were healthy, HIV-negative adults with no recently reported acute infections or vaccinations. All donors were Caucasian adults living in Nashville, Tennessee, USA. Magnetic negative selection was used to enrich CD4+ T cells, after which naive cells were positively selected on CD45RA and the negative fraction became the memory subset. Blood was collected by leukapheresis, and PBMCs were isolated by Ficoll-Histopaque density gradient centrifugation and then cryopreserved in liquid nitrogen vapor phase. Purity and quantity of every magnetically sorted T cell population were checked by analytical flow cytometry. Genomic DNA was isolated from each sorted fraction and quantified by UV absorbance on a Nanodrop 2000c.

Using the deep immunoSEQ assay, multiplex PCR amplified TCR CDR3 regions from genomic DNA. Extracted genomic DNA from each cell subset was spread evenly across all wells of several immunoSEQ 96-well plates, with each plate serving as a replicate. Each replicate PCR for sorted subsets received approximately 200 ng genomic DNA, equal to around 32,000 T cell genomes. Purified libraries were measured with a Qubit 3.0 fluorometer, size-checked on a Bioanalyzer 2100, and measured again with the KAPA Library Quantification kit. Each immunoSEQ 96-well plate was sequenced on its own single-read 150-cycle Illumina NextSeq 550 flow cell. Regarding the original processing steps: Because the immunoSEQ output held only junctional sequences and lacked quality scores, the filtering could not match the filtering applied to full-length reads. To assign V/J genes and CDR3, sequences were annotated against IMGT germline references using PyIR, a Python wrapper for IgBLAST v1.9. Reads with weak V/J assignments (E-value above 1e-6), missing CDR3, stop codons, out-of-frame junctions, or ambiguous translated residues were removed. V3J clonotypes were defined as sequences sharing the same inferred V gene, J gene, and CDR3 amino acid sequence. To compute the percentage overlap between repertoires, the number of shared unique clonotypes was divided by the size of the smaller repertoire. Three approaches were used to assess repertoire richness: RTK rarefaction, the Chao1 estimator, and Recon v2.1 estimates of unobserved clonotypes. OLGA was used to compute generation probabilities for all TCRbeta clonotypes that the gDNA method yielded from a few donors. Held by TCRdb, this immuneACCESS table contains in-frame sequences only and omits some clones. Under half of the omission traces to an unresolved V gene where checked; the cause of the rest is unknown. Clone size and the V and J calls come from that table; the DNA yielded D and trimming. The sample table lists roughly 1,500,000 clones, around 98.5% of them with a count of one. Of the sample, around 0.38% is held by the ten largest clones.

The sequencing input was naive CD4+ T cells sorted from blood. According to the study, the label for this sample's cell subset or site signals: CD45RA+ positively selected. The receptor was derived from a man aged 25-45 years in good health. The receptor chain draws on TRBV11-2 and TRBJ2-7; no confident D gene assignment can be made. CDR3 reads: CASSLVLGYEQYF. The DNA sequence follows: TGTGCCAGCAGCTTAGTTTTGGGGTACGAGCAGTACTTC.